Here is one T cell receptor (beta chain) with its context. A much larger clone is a single base away; this may be a read error. This CDR3 spans 12 amino acids. Germline CDR1 reads MDHEN; CDR2 reads SYDVKM. These data originate in a study of T cells in Graves' hyperthyroidism and ophthalmopathy. TCR beta CDR3 regions were amplified from RNA. Primed by the HTBI set, a first-round RT-PCR was run on the TCR CDR3. Each CDR3 protein gets one entry after TCRdb re-called the multiplex PCR reads with MiXCR. The sample comprises around 610,000 distinct CDR3 sequences, roughly 15% of which are singletons, and about 4% rests with the top ten. Fresh peripheral blood, 10 ml, yielded the PBMCs.

This chain joins TRBV28 and TRBJ2-7; TRBD2 might be the D (6 bases). The specimen was blood. The receptor was isolated from a woman between 35 and 50 years old with Graves' ophthalmopathy. CDR3 sequence reads: CASSSPGAERYF. CDR3 coding DNA: TGTGCCAGCAGTTCGCCGGGAGCCGAGCGGTACTTC.